The clone carrying this T cell receptor beta chain was seen many times. Unique molecular identifiers were added to individual cDNA molecules. TCRdb re-called the 5' RACE reads with MiXCR, one entry per CDR3 protein. The repertoire holds 15,000 to 25,000 distinct CDR3 sequences, with more than 4% as singletons. This sample was taken from a study of early T cells in non-severe SARS-CoV-2 infection. Germline lookup yields CDR1 LGHNA and CDR2 YNFKEQ. With 9 bases removed from V and 5 bases from J, the gap between germline ends came to 15 bases. This CDR3 has 13 amino acids. The specimen sequenced was whole blood. The rearrangement links TRBV4-2 to TRBJ2-3, with a weak D call TRBD2 (7 bases). This TCR was recovered from an adult who was a healthcare worker with PCR-confirmed SARS-CoV-2 infection or an uninfected control (not recorded which). The CDR3 loop is CASARGTIDTQYF. As DNA, the CDR3 is TGTGCCAGTGCGCGGGGGACAATAGATACGCAGTATTTT.